This T cell receptor beta chain was captured by sequencing in a study of shared clonotypes between healthy human individuals. In replicate PCRs of sorted subsets, about 220 ng DNA, approximately 32,000 T cell genomes, was used. The protocol was immunoSEQ multiplex PCR, while the TCRdb copy is restricted to in-frame clones and leaves out a portion. The sample shows approximately 590,000 clones, around 95% of them seen only once. This clone appeared a single time. Its antigen is not identified. Findings and limits, study-wide: Non-shared clonotypes showed lower generation probabilities than clonotypes common to all four donors. Blood was the only sampled material, and tissue repertoires likely differ. The sharing of 4% to 5.5% of naive CD4 clonotypes was seen across a handful of donors.

The naive CD8 fraction comprised CD45RO-negative cells positively selected for CCR7 and excluded terminally differentiated effector memory CD45RA+ cells. The CDR3 spans 14 residues. The germline gives CDR1 SGDLS, CDR2 YYNGEE. V shed 0 bases and J 6 bases; nucleotides not matched to a gene: 5. The chain employs TRBV9 and TRBJ2-5, with 7 bases fitting TRBD2. Sequencing was performed on naive CD8+ T cells sorted from blood. The origin of this receptor is a woman between 25 and 40 years old in good health. The CDR3 is CASSVDQRGKTQYF. The CDR3 DNA is TGTGCCAGCAGCGTAGATCAGCGGGGTAAGACCCAGTACTTC. Complete variable domain (other parts from reference TRBV9 and TRBJ2-5): DSGVTQTPKHLITATGQRVTLRCSPRSGDLSVYWYQQSLDQGLQFLIQYYNGEERAKGNILERFSAQQFPDLHSELNLSSLELGDSALYFCASSVDQRGKTQYFGPGTRLLVL.